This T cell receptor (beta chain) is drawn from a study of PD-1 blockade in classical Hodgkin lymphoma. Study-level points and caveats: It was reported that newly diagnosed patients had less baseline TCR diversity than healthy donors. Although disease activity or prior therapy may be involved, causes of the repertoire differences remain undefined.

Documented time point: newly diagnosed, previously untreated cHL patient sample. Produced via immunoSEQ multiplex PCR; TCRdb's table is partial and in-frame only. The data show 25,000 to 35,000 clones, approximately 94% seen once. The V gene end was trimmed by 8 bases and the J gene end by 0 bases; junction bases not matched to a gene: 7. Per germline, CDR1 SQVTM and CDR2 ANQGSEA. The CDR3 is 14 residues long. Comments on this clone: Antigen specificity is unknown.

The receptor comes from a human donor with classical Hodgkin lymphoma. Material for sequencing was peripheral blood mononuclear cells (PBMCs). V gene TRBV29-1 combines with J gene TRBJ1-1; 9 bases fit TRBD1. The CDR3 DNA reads TGCAGCTGGGACAGGGTCCTCATGAACACTGAAGCTTTCTTT. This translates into CSWDRVLMNTEAFF.